The sequence of this T cell receptor (beta chain) was determined in a study of blood T cell repertoires in COVID-19 (TCRdb year 2020). With regard to the full study: The collaborator samples originated in the United States, Italy and Spain and spanned the acute and convalescent phases of COVID-19. The material from the prospective study consisted of cDNA or gDNA derived from T cells, B-cell-depleted T cells, or PBMCs. The dataset comprised deeply sampled blood TCRbeta repertoires from subjects exposed to, actively infected with, or recovered from COVID-19. A freely available public database, intended as a resource for researchers studying the immune response to SARS-CoV-2, is where the repertoires were released. Samples were obtained from the ongoing ImmuneRACE study (first 160 participants) and from some 1,200 subjects provided by 6 global collaborators. A de-identified subject ID, COVID-19 status, age in years and sex were almost always included in the sample metadata. Where available, HLA class I and class II types were taken from metadata supplied by the sample provider and were not determined by assay-based typing. The paper as a whole reports these results and caveats: The amount of clinical and demographic metadata varied by source and participant and was provided uncurated.

CDR1 and CDR2 are drawn from the germline V gene: MGHRA, YSYEKL. The CDR3 numbers 15 residues from cysteine through phenylalanine. Only the CDR3 part of the read is kept: 45 bases, read in frame from the first base. V is cut back by 3 bases and J by 7 bases, with 11 bases in the junction unmatched. The immunoSEQ Assay, a bias-controlled multiplex PCR, was used to amplify TCRbeta CDR3 regions from genomic DNA. On the authors' methods: The number of nucleated cells in each sample was estimated from the amplification of reference gene primers within the assay. Sequence reads were collapsed and filtered to measure the absolute abundance of every unique TCRbeta CDR3 rearrangement. For each sample, productive Simpson clonality was calculated by taking the square root of Simpson's diversity index across productive rearrangements. TCRdb mirrors the immuneACCESS table, restricted to in-frame sequences. Some clones are absent from its copies; in checked studies, under half trace to an unresolved V gene, and the reason for the others is unknown. V and J calls and clone size are given by that table; D and trimming were obtained from the DNA. Within this sample are a few hundred thousand clones, with 75% to 85% of them counted one time only. The ten largest clones represent 6.5% to 9% of the sample.

Details on this clone: The antigen it binds to is not known. The input lacks base qualities; no much larger clone sits a single base away.

Participants in the prospective study were enrolled through a virtual design, were aged about 18 to 90 years, and lived in roughly 24 United States geographic areas. In the prospective study, participants were assigned to cohorts based on the clinical history participants reported in a screening survey and a study questionnaire. In the prospective study, mobile phlebotomists collected whole blood, serum and a nasopharyngeal or oropharyngeal swab from each participant. Additional blood draws and questionnaires over an approximately 2-month period could optionally be provided by prospective study participants. Blood samples from the prospective study were shipped frozen or at room temperature prior to DNA extraction.

Here the chain combines TRBV4-1 and TRBJ1-2; TRBD1 lines up with 7 middle nucleotides. The sequenced sample consisted of PBMCs or T cells enriched from blood (not recorded which). The receptor's source is a woman between 35 and 50 years old with acute COVID-19. The CDR3 region has the sequence CASSQIQGIPGGYTF. Here is the DNA: TGCGCCAGCAGCCAGATACAGGGGATCCCCGGTGGCTACACCTTC.